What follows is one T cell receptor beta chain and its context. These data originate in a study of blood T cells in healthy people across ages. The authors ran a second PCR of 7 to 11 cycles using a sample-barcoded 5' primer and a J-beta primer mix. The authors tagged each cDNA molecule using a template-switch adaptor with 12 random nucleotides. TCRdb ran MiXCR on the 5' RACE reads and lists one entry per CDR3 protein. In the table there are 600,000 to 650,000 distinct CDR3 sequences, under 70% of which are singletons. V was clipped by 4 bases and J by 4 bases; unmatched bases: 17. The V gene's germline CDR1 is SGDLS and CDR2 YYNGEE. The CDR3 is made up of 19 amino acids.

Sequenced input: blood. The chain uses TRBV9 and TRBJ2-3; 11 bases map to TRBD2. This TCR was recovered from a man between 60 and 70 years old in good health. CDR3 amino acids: CASSRGLAGGQGYSDTQYF. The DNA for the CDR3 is TGTGCCAGCAGCAGGGGCTTAGCGGGGGGGCAAGGGTACTCAGATACGCAGTATTTT.